This T cell receptor beta chain is drawn from a study of early T cells in non-severe SARS-CoV-2 infection (TCRdb year 2021). A note on the overall study: Because TCR sequencing was done on bulk RNA from unsorted whole blood, the alpha and beta chains could not be paired. The study at large found these results: Matching against VDJdb was skewed toward anti-spike CD8 responses, likely underestimated virus-specific expansions, and missed private and CD4 specificities.

This was a case-control study nested in a cohort of healthcare workers in London, UK, who had nasopharyngeal swab PCR tests and blood samples taken every week. Healthcare workers were enrolled in the week of the UK lockdown, from 23 to 31 March 2020, and were followed every week for up to 16 weeks. Receptors were amplified or captured by 5' RACE. Instrument on record: NextSeq 500. The TCR library protocol attached unique molecular identifiers to individual cDNA molecules to correct for sequencing error and PCR bias. Sequencing covered both TCR alpha and beta chains, and within each sample the abundances of alpha and beta sequences were tightly co-correlated. From the authors' description of their analysis: Decombinator V4 was used to perform V gene, J gene and CDR3 annotation of TCR sequences. Expanded TCRs were defined as changing significantly between any two time points under a Poisson model with p below 0.0001. Abundances of TCRs were expressed as counts per million after normalisation to the total number of TCRs sequenced in each sample. TRAV1-2 paired with TRAJ12, TRAJ20 or TRAJ33 defined MAIT TCRs, while TRAV10 paired with TRAJ18 defined iNKT TCRs. VDJdb, accessed 1 November 2021, was searched for CMV, EBV and SARS-CoV-2 annotated TCRs, excluding TCRs annotated for multiple antigens. The raw public data were reprocessed by TCRdb itself: fastp quality trimming at Q25, MiXCR clonotype calling, in-frame beta chains only. Rows matching on CDR3 protein sequence are summarized as one entry with the most common DNA and genes. For this entry, the V and J calls and clone size follow TCRdb and not the study's own pipeline. Recorded for this sample are some 97,000 distinct CDR3 sequences; about 11% of them occurred a single time. In total, the top ten clones hold about 4.5% of the sample.

This clonotype was recorded a few times. This clone's antigen is unknown. No per-base quality is available; no much larger clone lies one base away. The germline V gene yields SGHVS for CDR1 and FQNEAQ for CDR2. Between the V and J ends, shortened by 5 bases and 0 bases respectively, the junction contains 18 bases. The CDR3 runs 17 residues from the cysteine to the phenylalanine. Only CDR3 DNA remains: 51 bases, in frame from the first base. The chain is encoded by TRBV7-8 joined to TRBJ2-3; a tentative D call is TRBD2 (5 bases match). This sequence originates from an adult who was a healthcare worker with PCR-confirmed SARS-CoV-2 infection or an uninfected control (not recorded which). The specimen comprised whole blood, sampled at baseline. This receptor has the CDR3 CASSKADRVGSTDTQYF. At the DNA level, the sequence is TGTGCCAGCAGCAAAGCGGATAGGGTAGGAAGCACAGATACGCAGTATTTT.